The 7 T cell receptor beta chains below were found in one sample sequenced in a study of CD4 and CD8 cells across lung adenocarcinoma regions. MiXCR, applied by TCRdb to the PCR reads, yields one record per CDR3 protein. This table has about 23,000 distinct CDR3 sequences, more than 45% appearing once. Sequenced: CD4+ T cells from the center of a lung tumor. These receptor sequences come from a male donor with lung adenocarcinoma. The CD4 and CD8 labels of this study may be unreliable.

This clonotype was counted a single time. At one end, the junction sequence differs from germline, possibly due to a read error. The chain recombines TRBV6-1 with TRBJ2-3; possible D gene TRBD2, 6 bases. CDR3 size: 15 residues. Germline V gives CDR1 MNHNS, CDR2 SASEGT. In DNA, the CDR3 is TGTGCCAGGGGGGGAGGAGCTAGAGCGGCAGAGACCCAGTACTTT. Protein: CARGGGARAAETQYF.

The rearrangement joins TRBV4-1 to TRBJ1-6, with D perhaps TRBD1 (5 bases). The CDR3 consists of 16 residues. V was cut by 3 bases and J by 6 bases, with 15 bases left in between. Germline assignment: CDR1 MGHRA and CDR2 YSYEKL. The CDR3 DNA follows: TGCGCCAGCAGCCAGGTTATGGGGCGCAGTAATTCACCCCTCCACTTT. Its protein is CASSQVMGRSNSPLHF.

In its sample, this clonotype ranks as medium-sized. The rearrangement joins TRBV6-1 to TRBJ2-1; possibly TRBD2 for D (7 bases). The J call is doubtful: the DNA matches TRBJ2-7 better. This CDR3 contains 15 residues. Germline lookup yields CDR1 MNHNS and CDR2 SASEGT. The CDR3 sequence: CASSPSQGGSYEQYF. As DNA, the CDR3 is TGTGCCAGCAGTCCATCACAGGGCGGGAGCTACGAGCAGTACTTC.

This clonotype is medium-sized within its sample. In nucleotides, the CDR3 is TGTGCCAGCAGAACAAAGCGGGGGGTATCCTACAATGAGCAGTTCTTC. Its protein is CASRTKRGVSYNEQFF. The chain links TRBV6-5 to TRBJ2-1; 9 bases map to TRBD2. Germline V gives CDR1 MNHEY, CDR2 SVGAGI. This CDR3 region has 16 residues. V lost 6 bases to trimming and J lost 1 base; unmatched junction nucleotides: 7.

This clonotype came up many times. J is TRBJ2-4 and V is TRBV7-2; D is ambiguous. Germline CDR1 SGHTA, CDR2 FQGNSA. This CDR3 has 14 residues. Trimming removed 5 bases at V and 2 bases at J, with 10 bases between. The CDR3 DNA sequence: TGTGCCAGCAGCAGTTCTAATTCCAAAAACATTCAGTACTTC. Its protein product is CASSSSNSKNIQYF.

The rearrangement joins TRBV6-1 to TRBJ2-1, with 9 bases matching TRBD1. The DNA matches TRBJ2-7 better at its end, which makes the J call doubtful. CDR1 MNHNS and CDR2 SASEGT come from the germline V gene. The CDR3 has 14 amino acids. CDR3 protein: CASSVRDRANEQYF. For the CDR3, the DNA is TGTGCCAGCAGTGTGCGGGACAGGGCCAATGAGCAGTACTTC.

The sample holds a few counts of this clonotype. The genes are TRBV27 and TRBJ2-7; no clear D. V lost 2 bases and J 2 bases, leaving 4 bases between the germline ends. This CDR3 region has 12 residues. Germline V gene sequence: CDR1 MNHEY, CDR2 SMNVEV (reference sequence). The CDR3 here is CASSLPTYEQYF. The CDR3 DNA reads TGTGCCAGCAGTTTACCGACCTACGAGCAGTACTTC.